Listed below are T cell receptor beta chains from one sample, sequenced in a study of shared clonotypes between healthy human individuals. The data were produced by immunoSEQ multiplex PCR, yet TCRdb's version contains in-frame clones alone and is incomplete. The sample includes more than 500,000 clones, roughly 96% of them seen just once. The sequenced material came from naive CD8+ T cells sorted from blood. The source is a woman in her twenties or thirties in good health. Each CDR3 is given with its conserved first and last residue. The D gene is left open where the match is weak. A clone size is listed for some rows: how often the clone was seen (once, few, many), or a class if it is expanded.

clone_size: once
v_call: TRBV5-8
j_call: TRBJ2-7
d_call: -
cdr3_aa: CASSLGDF
cdr3_nt: TGTGCCAGCAGCTTGGGTGATTTC

clone_size: -
v_call: TRBV30
j_call: TRBJ2-7
d_call: -
cdr3_aa: CAWSRGTANRYEQYF
cdr3_nt: TGTGCCTGGAGTAGGGGGACGGCTAATCGCTACGAGCAGTACTTC

clone_size: -
v_call: TRBV27
j_call: TRBJ2-2
d_call: -
cdr3_aa: CASSLLGRELFF
cdr3_nt: TGTGCCAGCAGTCTATTGGGGCGGGAGCTGTTTTTT

clone_size: -
v_call: TRBV5-4
j_call: TRBJ2-5
d_call: TRBD2
cdr3_aa: CASSVSGSGKETQYF
cdr3_nt: TGTGCCAGCAGTGTGAGCGGGAGCGGAAAAGAGACCCAGTACTTC

clone_size: -
v_call: TRBV19
j_call: TRBJ2-4
d_call: TRBD1
cdr3_aa: CASSIDLGTGGNIQYF
cdr3_nt: TGTGCCAGTAGTATAGATCTGGGGACAGGGGGGAACATTCAGTACTTC

clone_size: -
v_call: TRBV30
j_call: TRBJ2-1
d_call: TRBD2
cdr3_aa: CAWSVPRGRAINEQFF
cdr3_nt: TGTGCCTGGAGTGTACCCCGCGGGAGGGCCATAAATGAGCAGTTCTTC

clone_size: -
v_call: TRBV6-1
j_call: TRBJ1-5
d_call: -
cdr3_aa: CASSGGGNQPQHF
cdr3_nt: TGTGCCAGCAGTGGGGGGGGCAATCAGCCCCAGCATTTT

clone_size: once
v_call: TRBV9
j_call: TRBJ2-3
d_call: -
cdr3_aa: CASSYMGAITDTQYF
cdr3_nt: TGTGCCAGCAGCTACATGGGGGCTATCACAGATACGCAGTATTTT

clone_size: -
v_call: TRBV27
j_call: TRBJ1-6
d_call: -
cdr3_aa: CASSSGQGHGSPLHF
cdr3_nt: TGTGCCAGCAGTTCAGGGCAGGGGCATGGATCACCCCTCCACTTT

clone_size: -
v_call: TRBV2
j_call: TRBJ2-7
d_call: -
cdr3_aa: CASRTTKVGQYF
cdr3_nt: TGTGCCAGCAGGACCACCAAAGTAGGGCAGTACTTC

clone_size: once
v_call: TRBV19
j_call: TRBJ1-1
d_call: -
cdr3_aa: CASSPRGYTEAFF
cdr3_nt: TGTGCCAGTAGCCCCAGGGGTTACACTGAAGCTTTCTTT

clone_size: -
v_call: TRBV2
j_call: TRBJ1-2
d_call: TRBD1
cdr3_aa: CASSVGTGIIDYGYTF
cdr3_nt: TGTGCCAGCAGTGTAGGGACAGGGATAATCGACTATGGCTACACCTTC

clone_size: -
v_call: TRBV2
j_call: TRBJ2-7
d_call: -
cdr3_aa: CASSEGSYEQYF
cdr3_nt: TGTGCCAGCAGTGAAGGATCCTACGAGCAGTACTTC

clone_size: -
v_call: TRBV5-6
j_call: TRBJ2-7
d_call: -
cdr3_aa: CASSLGGGEQYF
cdr3_nt: TGTGCCAGCAGCTTGGGGGGCGGCGAGCAGTACTTC

clone_size: few
v_call: TRBV7-9
j_call: TRBJ1-1
d_call: TRBD1
cdr3_aa: CASSGWTGVGTEAFF
cdr3_nt: TGTGCCAGCAGCGGGTGGACAGGGGTTGGCACTGAAGCTTTCTTT

clone_size: -
v_call: TRBV2
j_call: TRBJ1-2
d_call: TRBD1
cdr3_aa: CASSEARTGTTYGYTF
cdr3_nt: TGTGCCAGCAGTGAAGCCCGGACAGGGACCACCTATGGCTACACCTTC

clone_size: -
v_call: TRBV27
j_call: TRBJ2-7
d_call: -
cdr3_aa: CASRDGIYEQYF
cdr3_nt: TGTGCCAGCAGGGACGGCATCTACGAGCAGTACTTC

clone_size: -
v_call: TRBV4-1
j_call: TRBJ2-3
d_call: -
cdr3_aa: CASSQDGLARIDTQYF
cdr3_nt: TGCGCCAGCAGCCAAGATGGGCTAGCGAGAATAGATACGCAGTATTTT

clone_size: -
v_call: TRBV10-2
j_call: TRBJ2-7
d_call: -
cdr3_aa: CASRSYEQYF
cdr3_nt: TGCGCCAGCAGGTCCTACGAGCAGTACTTC

clone_size: -
v_call: TRBV7-2
j_call: TRBJ2-7
d_call: TRBD2
cdr3_aa: CASSSIIASGTQYF
cdr3_nt: TGTGCCAGCAGCTCAATAATCGCTAGCGGTACACAGTACTTC

clone_size: -
v_call: TRBV7-9
j_call: TRBJ2-2
d_call: -
cdr3_aa: CASEGTLGTRTGELFF
cdr3_nt: TGTGCCAGCGAAGGGACACTAGGGACCCGCACCGGGGAGCTGTTTTTT

clone_size: -
v_call: TRBV6-1
j_call: TRBJ2-7
d_call: -
cdr3_aa: CASRGGAGHEQYF
cdr3_nt: TGTGCCAGCAGGGGGGGGGCCGGGCACGAGCAGTACTTC

clone_size: -
v_call: TRBV6-1
j_call: TRBJ2-2
d_call: -
cdr3_aa: CASSEAGQVRPTANTGELFF
cdr3_nt: TGTGCCAGCAGTGAAGCCGGTCAGGTCAGGCCTACTGCGAACACCGGGGAGCTGTTTTTT

clone_size: -
v_call: TRBV5-1
j_call: TRBJ2-2
d_call: -
cdr3_aa: CASSLAGPFTNTGELFF
cdr3_nt: TGCGCCAGCAGCTTAGCGGGCCCATTCACGAACACCGGGGAGCTGTTTTTT

clone_size: -
v_call: TRBV4-2
j_call: TRBJ2-5
d_call: TRBD2
cdr3_aa: CASSKIAGRETQYF
cdr3_nt: TGTGCCAGCAGCAAAATAGCGGGAAGAGAGACCCAGTACTTC

clone_size: -
v_call: TRBV5-8
j_call: TRBJ2-7
d_call: -
cdr3_aa: CASSLRDGGGYEQYF
cdr3_nt: TGTGCCAGCAGCTTAAGGGACGGGGGCGGCTACGAGCAGTACTTC

clone_size: -
v_call: TRBV28
j_call: TRBJ2-2
d_call: -
cdr3_aa: CASSFRYTGELFF
cdr3_nt: TGTGCCAGCAGTTTTAGGTACACCGGGGAGCTGTTTTTT

clone_size: -
v_call: TRBV19
j_call: TRBJ1-5
d_call: -
cdr3_aa: CASRGGAYSNQPQHF
cdr3_nt: TGTGCCAGTAGGGGAGGGGCTTATAGCAATCAGCCCCAGCATTTT